This TCR beta chain was identified in a study of shared clonotypes between healthy human individuals. This clone was detected once. CDR1 MNHNS and CDR2 SASEGT come from the germline V gene. CDR3 length: 15 amino acids. Trimming at V came to 1 base and at J to 6 bases, leaving 4 bases not matched to a gene. The naive CD8 population came from CD45RO-negative cells selected for CCR7, without terminally differentiated effector memory CD45RA+ cells. It was around 190 ng DNA, 25,000 to 35,000 T cell genomes, that sorted-subset replicate PCRs used. Assay used: immunoSEQ multiplex PCR; TCRdb lists only in-frame clones, some missing. Among 1.5 million to 2.5 million clones listed, about 94% were seen once.

The sequenced material came from naive CD8+ T cells sorted from blood. The gene calls are TRBV6-1 and TRBJ2-3, with TRBD2 identical over 10 bases. The TCR was taken from a man between 18 and 35 years old in good health. CDR3 sequence: CASSEGTSGWDTQYF. DNA of the CDR3: TGTGCCAGCAGTGAAGGGACTAGCGGATGGGATACGCAGTATTTT.